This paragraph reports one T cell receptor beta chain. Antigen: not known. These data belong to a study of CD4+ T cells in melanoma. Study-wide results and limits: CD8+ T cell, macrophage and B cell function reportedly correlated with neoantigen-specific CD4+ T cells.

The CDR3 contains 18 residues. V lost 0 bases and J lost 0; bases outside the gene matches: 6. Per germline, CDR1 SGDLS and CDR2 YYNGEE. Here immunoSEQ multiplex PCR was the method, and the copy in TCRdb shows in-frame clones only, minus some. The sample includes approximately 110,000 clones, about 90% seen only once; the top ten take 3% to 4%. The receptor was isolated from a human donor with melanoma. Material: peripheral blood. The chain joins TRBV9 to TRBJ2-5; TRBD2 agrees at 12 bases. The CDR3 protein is CASSVGASGGGYQETQYF. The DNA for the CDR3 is TGTGCCAGCAGCGTAGGGGCTAGCGGGGGGGGGTACCAAGAGACCCAGTACTTC.